This note documents a single T cell receptor (beta chain) sequence. The antigen is undetermined. Germline assignment: CDR1 MGHRA and CDR2 YSYEKL. This CDR3 is built from 15 residues. Losses at the gene ends were 4 bases for V and 9 bases for J; bases not matched to a gene: 15. This sample is drawn from a study of T-cell memory formation after mild COVID-19. Notes on the study in general: Nothing showed for sure that second-wave clones peaking on day 37 were SARS-CoV-2 specific. Researchers found some responding clones in pre-infection memory, a sign that cross-reactive memory joined.

TCRdb redid the calling of the 5' RACE reads with MiXCR, one entry per CDR3 protein. This sample has more than 110,000 distinct CDR3 sequences; under 30% occur once, and the top ten carry less than 25%. This clonotype was sampled from an adult woman who had mild COVID-19 (a few samples of this study predate the infection). Cell type and time point are not known. Material for sequencing was PBMCs or a T cell subset sorted from them (not recorded which). The chain carries TRBV4-1 and TRBJ2-7, with 7 positions matching TRBD1. The CDR3 DNA follows: TGCGCCAGCAGCCCCCTTATTACAGCACGACAGGGGCAGTACTTC. It encodes CASSPLITARQGQYF.